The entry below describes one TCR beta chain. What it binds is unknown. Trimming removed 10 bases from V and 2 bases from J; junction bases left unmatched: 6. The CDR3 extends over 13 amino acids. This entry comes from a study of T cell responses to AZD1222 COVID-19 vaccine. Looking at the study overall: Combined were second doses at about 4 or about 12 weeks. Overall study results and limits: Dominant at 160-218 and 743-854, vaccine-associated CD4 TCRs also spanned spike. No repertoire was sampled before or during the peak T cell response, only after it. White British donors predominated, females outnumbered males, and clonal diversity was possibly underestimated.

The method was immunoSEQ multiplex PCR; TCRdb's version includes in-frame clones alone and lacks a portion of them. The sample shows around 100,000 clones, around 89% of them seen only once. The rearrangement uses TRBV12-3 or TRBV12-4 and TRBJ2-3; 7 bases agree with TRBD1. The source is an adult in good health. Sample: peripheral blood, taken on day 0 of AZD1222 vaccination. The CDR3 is CATRGQLTDTQYF. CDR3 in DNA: TGTGCCACCAGGGGACAGCTCACAGATACGCAGTATTTT.